This T cell receptor beta chain was found in a study of PD-L1 blockade in urothelial cancer. Sequenced by immunoSEQ multiplex PCR; TCRdb stores in-frame clones only, minus some. Of approximately 110,000 clones listed, over 75% are singletons. Germline lookup yields CDR1 MDHEN and CDR2 SYDVKM. CDR3 length equals 12 residues. This TCR derives from a man over 45 with urothelial cancer. The source was PBMCs, collected around atezolizumab (anti-PD-L1) treatment. This chain joins TRBV28 and TRBJ1-5; TRBD1 might be the D (5 bases). The CDR3 region has the DNA TGTGCTACTGACAGATCCAATCAGCCCCAGCATTTT. It is translated as CATDRSNQPQHF.